The text below deals with one TCR beta chain. These data are taken from a study of blood T cell repertoires in COVID-19. Across the study: In each case, the material was cDNA or gDNA derived from T cells, B-cell-depleted T cells, or PBMCs.

Profiled with immunoSEQ multiplex PCR; TCRdb holds only in-frame clones, not every one. The sample includes 270,000 or so clones, 84% seen only once; the top ten take around 1.6%. CDR1 is LNHDA, CDR2 SQIVND, per germline (reference sequence). The CDR3 totals 15 residues. J lost 4 bases, V lost 6 bases, and 10 bases had no gene match. The Seattle site enrolled patients during active infection and followed them longitudinally. Sequencing used peripheral blood. The chain has TRBV19 and TRBJ1-1; 8 bases match TRBD1. The clonotype originates from a human donor with COVID-19, enrolled during active disease. The donor label of this sample is uncertain. CDR3 residues: CASRGSTGVGTEAFF. CDR3 sequence (DNA): TGTGCCAGTAGAGGCTCGACAGGGGTTGGCACTGAAGCTTTCTTT.